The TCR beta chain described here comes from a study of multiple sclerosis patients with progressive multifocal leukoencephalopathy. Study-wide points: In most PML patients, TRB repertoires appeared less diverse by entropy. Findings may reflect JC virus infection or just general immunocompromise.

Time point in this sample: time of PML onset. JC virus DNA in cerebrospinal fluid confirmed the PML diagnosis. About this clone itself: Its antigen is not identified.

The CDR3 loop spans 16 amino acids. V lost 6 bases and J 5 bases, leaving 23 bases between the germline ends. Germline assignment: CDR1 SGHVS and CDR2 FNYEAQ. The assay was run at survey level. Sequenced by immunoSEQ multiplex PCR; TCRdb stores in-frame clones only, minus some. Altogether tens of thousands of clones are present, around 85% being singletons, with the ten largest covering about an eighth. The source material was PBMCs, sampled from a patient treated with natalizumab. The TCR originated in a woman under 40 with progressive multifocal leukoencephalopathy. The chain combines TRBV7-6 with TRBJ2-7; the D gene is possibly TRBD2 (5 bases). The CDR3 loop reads CASRGDRAPAEDEQYF. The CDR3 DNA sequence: TGTGCCAGCAGGGGAGACCGGGCTCCCGCGGAGGACGAGCAGTACTTC.